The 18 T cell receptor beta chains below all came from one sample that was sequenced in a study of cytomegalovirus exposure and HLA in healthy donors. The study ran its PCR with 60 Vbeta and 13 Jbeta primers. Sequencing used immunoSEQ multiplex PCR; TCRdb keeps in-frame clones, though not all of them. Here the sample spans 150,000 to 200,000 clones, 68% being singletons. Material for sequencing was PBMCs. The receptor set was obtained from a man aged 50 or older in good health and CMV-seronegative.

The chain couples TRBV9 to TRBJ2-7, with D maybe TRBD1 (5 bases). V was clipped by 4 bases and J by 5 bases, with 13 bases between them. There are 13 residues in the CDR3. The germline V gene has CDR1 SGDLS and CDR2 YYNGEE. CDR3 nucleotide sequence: TGTGCCAGCAGCTCCCGACAGTCTAACGAGCAGTACTTC. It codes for CASSSRQSNEQYF.

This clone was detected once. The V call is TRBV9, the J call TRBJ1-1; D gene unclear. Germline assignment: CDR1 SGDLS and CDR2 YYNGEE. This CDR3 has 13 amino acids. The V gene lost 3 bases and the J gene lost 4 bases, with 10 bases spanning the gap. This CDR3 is CASSAERGTEAFF. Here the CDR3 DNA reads TGTGCCAGCAGCGCCGAGAGAGGCACTGAAGCTTTCTTT.

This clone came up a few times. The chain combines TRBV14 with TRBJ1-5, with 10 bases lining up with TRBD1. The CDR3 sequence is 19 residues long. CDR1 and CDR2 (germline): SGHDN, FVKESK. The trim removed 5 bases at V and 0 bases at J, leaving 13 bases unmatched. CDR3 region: CASSFELGTGAYSNQPQHF. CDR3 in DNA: TGTGCCAGCAGCTTTGAACTAGGGACAGGGGCTTATAGCAATCAGCCCCAGCATTTT.

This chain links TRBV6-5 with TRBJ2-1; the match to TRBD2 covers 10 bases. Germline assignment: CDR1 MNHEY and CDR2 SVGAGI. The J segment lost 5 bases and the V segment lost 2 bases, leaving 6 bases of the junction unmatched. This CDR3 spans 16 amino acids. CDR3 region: CASSYTLAGGNNEQFF. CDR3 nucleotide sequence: TGTGCCAGCAGTTACACCTTAGCGGGGGGAAACAATGAGCAGTTCTTC.

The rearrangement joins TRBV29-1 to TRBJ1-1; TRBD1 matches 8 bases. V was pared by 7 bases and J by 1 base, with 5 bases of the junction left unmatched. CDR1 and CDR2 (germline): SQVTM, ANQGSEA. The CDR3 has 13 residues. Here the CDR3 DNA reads TGCAGCGGGGCGACAGGGGCGAACACTGAAGCTTTCTTT. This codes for CSGATGANTEAFF.

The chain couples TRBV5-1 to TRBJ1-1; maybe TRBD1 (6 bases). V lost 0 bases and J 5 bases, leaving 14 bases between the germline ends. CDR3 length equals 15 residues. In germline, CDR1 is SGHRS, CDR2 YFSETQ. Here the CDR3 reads CASSLVRGGGTEAFF. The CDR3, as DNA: TGCGCCAGCAGCTTGGTACGAGGGGGAGGGACTGAAGCTTTCTTT.

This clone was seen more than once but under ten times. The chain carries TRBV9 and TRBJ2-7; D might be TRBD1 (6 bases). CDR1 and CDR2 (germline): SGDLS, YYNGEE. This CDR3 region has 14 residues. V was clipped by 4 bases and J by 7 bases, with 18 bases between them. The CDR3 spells CASSQTLDSYEQYF. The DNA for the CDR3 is TGTGCCAGCAGCCAAACATTGGACAGCTATGAGCAGTACTTC.

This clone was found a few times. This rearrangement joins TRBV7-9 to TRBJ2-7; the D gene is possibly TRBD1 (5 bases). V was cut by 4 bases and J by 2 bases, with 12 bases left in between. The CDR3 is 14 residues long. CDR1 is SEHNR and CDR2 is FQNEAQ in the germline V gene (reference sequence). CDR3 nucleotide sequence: TGTGCCAGCAGCTCCTCCAGGGTAGCCTACGAGCAGTACTTC. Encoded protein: CASSSSRVAYEQYF. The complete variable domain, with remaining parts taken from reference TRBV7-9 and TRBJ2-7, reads DTGVSQNPRHKITKRGQNVTFRCDPISEHNRLYWYRQTLGQGPEFLTYFQNEAQLEKSRLLSDRFSAERPKGSFSTLEIQRTEQGDSAMYLCASSSSRVAYEQYFGPGTRLTVT.

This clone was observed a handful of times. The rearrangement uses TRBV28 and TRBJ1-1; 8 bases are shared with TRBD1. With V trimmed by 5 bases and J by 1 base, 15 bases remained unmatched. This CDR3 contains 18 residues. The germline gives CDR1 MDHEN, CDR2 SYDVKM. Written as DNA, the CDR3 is TGTGCCAGCAGTCCCCGACAGGGGCGACCTTCGGGGAACACTGAAGCTTTCTTT. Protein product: CASSPRQGRPSGNTEAFF.

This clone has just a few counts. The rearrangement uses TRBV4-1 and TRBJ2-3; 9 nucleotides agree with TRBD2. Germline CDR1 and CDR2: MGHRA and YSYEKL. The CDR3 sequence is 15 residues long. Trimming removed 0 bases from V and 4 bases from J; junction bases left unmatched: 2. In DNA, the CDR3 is TGCGCCAGCAGCCAAGAGCGGGGGGGCCCAGATACGCAGTATTTT. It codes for CASSQERGGPDTQYF.

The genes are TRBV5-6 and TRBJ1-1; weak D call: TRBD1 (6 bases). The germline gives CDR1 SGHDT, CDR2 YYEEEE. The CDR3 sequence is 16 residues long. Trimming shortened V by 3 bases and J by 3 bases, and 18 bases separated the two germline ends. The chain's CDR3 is CASSSTERGWDTEAFF. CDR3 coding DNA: TGTGCCAGCAGCTCGACCGAAAGGGGGTGGGACACTGAAGCTTTCTTT. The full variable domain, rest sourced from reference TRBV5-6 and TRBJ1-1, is DAGVTQSPTHLIKTRGQQVTLRCSPKSGHDTVSWYQQALGQGPQFIFQYYEEEERQRGNFPDRFSGHQFPNYSSELNVNALLLGDSALYLCASSSTERGWDTEAFFGQGTRLTVV.

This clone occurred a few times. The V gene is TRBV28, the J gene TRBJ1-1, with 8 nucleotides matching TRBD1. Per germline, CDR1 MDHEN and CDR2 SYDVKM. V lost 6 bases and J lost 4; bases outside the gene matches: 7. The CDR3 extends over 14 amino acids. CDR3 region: CASSRGQGGTEAFF. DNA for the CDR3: TGTGCCAGCAGCCGCGGACAGGGTGGCACTGAAGCTTTCTTT. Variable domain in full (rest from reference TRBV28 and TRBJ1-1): DVKVTQSSRYLVKRTGEKVFLECVQDMDHENMFWYRQDPGLGLRLIYFSYDVKMKEKGDIPEGYSVSREKKERFSLILESASTNQTSMYLCASSRGQGGTEAFFGQGTRLTVV.

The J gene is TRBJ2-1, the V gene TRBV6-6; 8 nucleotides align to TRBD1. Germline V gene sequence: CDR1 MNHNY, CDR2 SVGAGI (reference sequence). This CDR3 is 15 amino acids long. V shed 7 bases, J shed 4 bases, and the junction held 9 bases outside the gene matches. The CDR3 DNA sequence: TGTGCCAGCAATAGACCGGGACAGGAATACAATGAGCAGTTCTTC. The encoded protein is CASNRPGQEYNEQFF.

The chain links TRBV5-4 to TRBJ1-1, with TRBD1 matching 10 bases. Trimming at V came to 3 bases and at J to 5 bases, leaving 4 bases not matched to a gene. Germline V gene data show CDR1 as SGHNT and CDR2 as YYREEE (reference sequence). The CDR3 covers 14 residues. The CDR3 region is CASSSDRGETEAFF. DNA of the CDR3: TGTGCCAGCAGCTCGGACAGGGGGGAGACTGAAGCTTTCTTT.

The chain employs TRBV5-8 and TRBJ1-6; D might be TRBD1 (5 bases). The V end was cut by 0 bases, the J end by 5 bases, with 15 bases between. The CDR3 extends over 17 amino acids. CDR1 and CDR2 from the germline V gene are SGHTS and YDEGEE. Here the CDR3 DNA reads TGTGCCAGCAGCTTGGGAAGCGGGGGGAAGCATAATTCACCCCTCCACTTT. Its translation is CASSLGSGGKHNSPLHF.

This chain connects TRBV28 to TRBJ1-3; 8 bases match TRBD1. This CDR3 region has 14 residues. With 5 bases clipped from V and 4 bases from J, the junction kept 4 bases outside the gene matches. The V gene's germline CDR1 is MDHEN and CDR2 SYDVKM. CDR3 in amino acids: CASSRQGIGNTIYF. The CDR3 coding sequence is TGTGCCAGCAGTCGACAGGGGATCGGAAACACCATATATTTT.

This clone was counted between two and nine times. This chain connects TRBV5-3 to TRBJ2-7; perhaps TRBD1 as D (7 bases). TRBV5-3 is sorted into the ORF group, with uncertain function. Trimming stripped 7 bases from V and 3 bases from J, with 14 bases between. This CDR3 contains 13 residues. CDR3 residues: CARLEGARYEQYF. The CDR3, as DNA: TGTGCCAGATTGGAGGGGGCCCGCTACGAGCAGTACTTC.

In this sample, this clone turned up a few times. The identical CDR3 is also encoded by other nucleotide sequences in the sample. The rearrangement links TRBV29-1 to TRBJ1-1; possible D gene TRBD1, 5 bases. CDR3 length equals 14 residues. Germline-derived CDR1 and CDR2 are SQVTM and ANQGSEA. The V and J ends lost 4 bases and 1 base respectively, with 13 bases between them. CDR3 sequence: CSVVGPGGNTEAFF. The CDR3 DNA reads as TGCAGCGTTGTAGGGCCGGGGGGGAACACTGAAGCTTTCTTT.